These T cell receptor beta chains were read from a single sample in a study of post-analysis software for immune sequencing data. TCRdb re-analysed the PCR reads in MiXCR, keeping a single row per CDR3 protein. Of about 820,000 distinct CDR3 sequences listed, around 50% were seen once; the top ten hold 4% to 5.5%. The sample taken for sequencing was blood. Receptor source: a girl aged 10-17 years with multiple sclerosis. The CDR3 runs from the conserved cysteine through the conserved F or W. A D gene is named only where the DNA matches it firmly. Rows give clone size only sometimes, using once, few, many, or a class for an expanded clone.

V gene: TRBV5-1
D gene: TRBD1
J gene: TRBJ2-7
clone size: .
CDR3 protein: CASSPLPGQGGSYEQYF
CDR3 DNA: TGCGCCAGCAGCCCATTACCGGGACAGGGGGGTTCCTACGAGCAGTACTTC

V gene: TRBV6-5
D gene: .
J gene: TRBJ2-1
clone size: .
CDR3 protein: CASSKEVEQFF
CDR3 DNA: TGTGCCAGCAGTAAGGAAGTTGAGCAGTTCTTC

V gene: TRBV6-5
D gene: .
J gene: TRBJ2-7
clone size: .
CDR3 protein: CASTTGILPYEQYF
CDR3 DNA: TGTGCCAGTACGACAGGCATTCTCCCCTACGAGCAGTACTTC

V gene: TRBV7-9
D gene: .
J gene: TRBJ2-5
clone size: few
CDR3 protein: CASSPPDPDTQYF
CDR3 DNA: TGTGCCAGCAGCCCTCCTGACCCGGACACCCAGTACTTC

V gene: TRBV5-1
D gene: .
J gene: TRBJ2-6
clone size: once
CDR3 protein: CASSPRTPSPGANVLTF
CDR3 DNA: TGCGCCAGCAGCCCGAGGACTCCTAGCCCTGGGGCCAACGTCCTGACTTTC

V gene: TRBV6-6
D gene: TRBD1
J gene: TRBJ2-7
clone size: .
CDR3 protein: CASSYWGQGILDQYF
CDR3 DNA: TGTGCCAGCAGTTACTGGGGACAGGGTATCTTGGACCAGTACTTC

V gene: TRBV5-1
D gene: TRBD2
J gene: TRBJ2-5
clone size: .
CDR3 protein: CTSSFPRGVAGRGETQYF
CDR3 DNA: TGCACCAGCAGCTTTCCCCGCGGGGTAGCGGGAAGGGGCGAGACCCAGTACTTC

V gene: TRBV4-1
D gene: TRBD1
J gene: TRBJ1-2
clone size: .
CDR3 protein: CASSQEFGDSIYGYTF
CDR3 DNA: TGCGCCAGCAGCCAAGAGTTCGGGGACAGCATCTATGGCTACACCTTC

V gene: TRBV4-2
D gene: .
J gene: TRBJ2-5
clone size: .
CDR3 protein: CASSQETGILGTQYF
CDR3 DNA: TGTGCCAGCAGCCAAGAAACCGGGATTCTGGGGACCCAGTACTTC

V gene: TRBV30
D gene: .
J gene: TRBJ1-1
clone size: .
CDR3 protein: CAWDRNTEAFF
CDR3 DNA: TGTGCCTGGGACAGGAACACTGAAGCTTTCTTT

V gene: TRBV7-2
D gene: TRBD1
J gene: TRBJ1-4
clone size: .
CDR3 protein: CASSSRQGPNEKLFF
CDR3 DNA: TGTGCCAGCAGCTCCCGACAGGGACCGAATGAAAAACTGTTTTTT

V gene: TRBV15
D gene: .
J gene: TRBJ2-2
clone size: .
CDR3 protein: CATSRDAGPGELFF
CDR3 DNA: TGTGCCACCAGCAGAGACGCCGGTCCCGGGGAGCTGTTTTTT

V gene: TRBV24-1
D gene: .
J gene: TRBJ2-5
clone size: .
CDR3 protein: CATSDFEGETQYF
CDR3 DNA: TGTGCCACCAGTGATTTCGAGGGGGAGACCCAGTACTTC

V gene: TRBV3-1
D gene: TRBD2
J gene: TRBJ2-5
clone size: .
CDR3 protein: CASSQDPGRNQETQYF
CDR3 DNA: TGTGCCAGCAGCCAAGACCCCGGGAGGAACCAAGAGACCCAGTACTTC

V gene: TRBV27
D gene: .
J gene: TRBJ2-4
clone size: .
CDR3 protein: CASSLSLRYF
CDR3 DNA: TGTGCCAGCAGTCTAAGCCTTCGGTACTTC

V gene: TRBV25-1
D gene: .
J gene: TRBJ2-1
clone size: .
CDR3 protein: CASSDLGPQNEQFF
CDR3 DNA: TGTGCCAGCAGTGACCTGGGACCCCAAAATGAGCAGTTCTTC

V gene: TRBV29-1
D gene: .
J gene: TRBJ1-5
clone size: few
CDR3 protein: CSVGGSLGQPQHF
CDR3 DNA: TGCAGCGTTGGAGGAAGCCTGGGGCAGCCCCAGCATTTT

V gene: TRBV15
D gene: TRBD1
J gene: TRBJ1-1
clone size: .
CDR3 protein: CATSKGQGSTEAFF
CDR3 DNA: TGTGCCACCAGCAAGGGACAGGGGAGCACTGAAGCTTTCTTT

V gene: TRBV30
D gene: .
J gene: TRBJ2-5
clone size: .
CDR3 protein: CAWSGQGGWETQYF
CDR3 DNA: TGTGCCTGGAGTGGCCAGGGGGGATGGGAGACCCAGTACTTC

V gene: TRBV20-1
D gene: .
J gene: TRBJ1-1
clone size: .
CDR3 protein: CSALDLQVNTEAFF
CDR3 DNA: TGCAGTGCACTAGACCTGCAGGTTAACACTGAAGCTTTCTTT

V gene: TRBV28
D gene: TRBD2
J gene: TRBJ2-7
clone size: .
CDR3 protein: CASSTSSGRPLYEQYF
CDR3 DNA: TGTGCCAGCAGTACCTCTAGCGGGAGGCCCCTATACGAGCAGTACTTC

V gene: TRBV6-5
D gene: .
J gene: TRBJ1-2
clone size: .
CDR3 protein: CASSYSPPGAVEGYTF
CDR3 DNA: TGTGCCAGCAGTTACTCGCCACCGGGAGCCGTCGAAGGCTACACCTTC

V gene: TRBV6-2/TRBV6-3
D gene: .
J gene: TRBJ2-7
clone size: few
CDR3 protein: CASTFNSYEQYF
CDR3 DNA: TGTGCCAGCACTTTTAACAGCTACGAGCAGTACTTC

V gene: TRBV15
D gene: TRBD1
J gene: TRBJ2-7
clone size: few
CDR3 protein: CATSRGGNRDSSYEQYF
CDR3 DNA: TGTGCCACCAGCAGAGGTGGGAACCGGGACAGTAGCTACGAGCAGTACTTC

V gene: TRBV14
D gene: .
J gene: TRBJ2-1
clone size: .
CDR3 protein: CASSHATYNEQFF
CDR3 DNA: TGTGCCAGCAGCCATGCCACCTACAATGAGCAGTTCTTC

V gene: TRBV29-1
D gene: .
J gene: TRBJ1-5
clone size: once
CDR3 protein: CSVGGLGSNQPQHF
CDR3 DNA: TGCAGCGTTGGGGGGTTAGGGAGCAATCAGCCCCAGCATTTT

V gene: TRBV7-2
D gene: TRBD1
J gene: TRBJ2-7
clone size: few
CDR3 protein: CASSLWTGDDEQYF
CDR3 DNA: TGTGCCAGCAGCTTATGGACAGGGGACGACGAGCAGTACTTC

V gene: TRBV29-1
D gene: .
J gene: TRBJ2-7
clone size: .
CDR3 protein: CSVEAGPTYEQYF
CDR3 DNA: TGCAGCGTGGAGGCAGGGCCGACCTACGAGCAGTACTTC

V gene: TRBV12-3/TRBV12-4
D gene: .
J gene: TRBJ2-7
clone size: .
CDR3 protein: CASSGLVGEVPYEQYF
CDR3 DNA: TGTGCCAGCAGTGGCCTGGTTGGGGAAGTACCCTACGAGCAGTACTTC

V gene: TRBV20-1
D gene: TRBD2
J gene: TRBJ2-5
clone size: .
CDR3 protein: CSARVGLASQETQYF
CDR3 DNA: TGCAGTGCTAGAGTGGGACTAGCATCTCAAGAGACCCAGTACTTC

V gene: TRBV7-3
D gene: TRBD2
J gene: TRBJ2-1
clone size: .
CDR3 protein: CASSLRLAGAPNEQFF
CDR3 DNA: TGTGCCAGCAGCTTACGTCTTGCGGGAGCACCTAATGAGCAGTTCTTC

V gene: TRBV2
D gene: .
J gene: TRBJ1-2
clone size: .
CDR3 protein: CASSDFDTNYGYTF
CDR3 DNA: TGTGCCAGCAGCGATTTTGACACTAACTATGGCTACACCTTC